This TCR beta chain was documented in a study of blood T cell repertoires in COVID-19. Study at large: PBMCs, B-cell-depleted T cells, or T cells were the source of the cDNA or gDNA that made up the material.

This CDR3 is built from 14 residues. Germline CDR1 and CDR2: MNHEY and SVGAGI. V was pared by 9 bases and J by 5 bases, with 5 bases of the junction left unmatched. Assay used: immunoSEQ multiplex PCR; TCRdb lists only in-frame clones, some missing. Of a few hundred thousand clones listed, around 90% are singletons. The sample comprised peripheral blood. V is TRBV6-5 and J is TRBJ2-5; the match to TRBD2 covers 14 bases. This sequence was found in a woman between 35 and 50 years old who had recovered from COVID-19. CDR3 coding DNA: TGTGCCAGTGGGACTAGCGGGAGTTTTGAGACCCAGTACTTC. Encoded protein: CASGTSGSFETQYF.